These T cell receptor beta chains were read from a single sample in a study of CD8 T cells in Susac syndrome. TCRdb reprocessed the immunoSEQ multiplex PCR reads with MiXCR, giving one entry per CDR3 protein. The data show approximately 190,000 distinct CDR3 sequences, approximately 95% seen once. Sequences were obtained from CD8+ T cells from PBMCs. Every receptor here comes from a human donor with Susac syndrome. The CDR3 runs from the conserved cysteine through the conserved F or W. The order of the fields is V gene, clone size, D gene, J gene, CDR3 DNA, CDR3 protein. D genes are given only for firm matches. Part of the rows lack a size; the others show once, few, many or a class for expanded clones.

v_gene: TRBV28
abundance: NA
d_gene: NA
j_gene: TRBJ1-1
CDR3nt: TGTGCCAGCAGTTTAGGATTGAGGGATCTGAACACTGAAGCTTTCTTT
CDR3aa: CASSLGLRDLNTEAFF

v_gene: TRBV7-9
abundance: NA
d_gene: NA
j_gene: TRBJ2-2
CDR3nt: TGTGCCAGCAGCAACGCAGGGTTAACCGGGGAGCTGTTTTTT
CDR3aa: CASSNAGLTGELFF

v_gene: TRBV20-1
abundance: NA
d_gene: NA
j_gene: TRBJ2-7
CDR3nt: TGCAGTGCTAAAGAGCCGGCCTACGAGCAGTACTTC
CDR3aa: CSAKEPAYEQYF

v_gene: TRBV5-1
abundance: NA
d_gene: NA
j_gene: TRBJ1-5
CDR3nt: TGCGCCAGCAGTCCCCCTCGGGGTGGCAATCAGCCCCAGCATTTT
CDR3aa: CASSPPRGGNQPQHF

v_gene: TRBV4-1
abundance: NA
d_gene: NA
j_gene: TRBJ1-1
CDR3nt: TGCGCCAGCAGCCAAGTGCAGGGTGAGGCCACTGAAGCTTTCTTT
CDR3aa: CASSQVQGEATEAFF

v_gene: TRBV7-9
abundance: NA
d_gene: TRBD1
j_gene: TRBJ1-5
CDR3nt: TGTGCCAGCAGCTTAGAGACGGTCCAGACAGGGGGCGGCAATCAGCCCCAGCATTTT
CDR3aa: CASSLETVQTGGGNQPQHF

v_gene: TRBV19
abundance: few
d_gene: NA
j_gene: TRBJ2-1
CDR3nt: TGTGCCAGTAGTGGGGGTTACAATGAGCAGTTCTTC
CDR3aa: CASSGGYNEQFF

v_gene: TRBV4-1
abundance: NA
d_gene: TRBD2
j_gene: TRBJ2-1
CDR3nt: TGCGCCAGCAGCCAAGATAGCGGGGGGTACAATGAGCAGTTCTTC
CDR3aa: CASSQDSGGYNEQFF

v_gene: TRBV29-1
abundance: NA
d_gene: NA
j_gene: TRBJ1-1
CDR3nt: TGCAGTCTTGGGGGAAGCACTGAAGCTTTCTTT
CDR3aa: CSLGGSTEAFF

v_gene: TRBV2
abundance: NA
d_gene: NA
j_gene: TRBJ2-7
CDR3nt: TGTGCCAGCAGGGGGGGTGCTCCGAACTGGTACTTC
CDR3aa: CASRGGAPNWYF

v_gene: TRBV20-1
abundance: NA
d_gene: TRBD2
j_gene: TRBJ2-7
CDR3nt: TGCAGTGCTAGTAAACTAGCGGGGTCCTCCTACGAGCAGTACTTC
CDR3aa: CSASKLAGSSYEQYF

v_gene: TRBV9
abundance: NA
d_gene: TRBD2
j_gene: TRBJ2-4
CDR3nt: TGTGCCAGCAGCGTAGCTGACGTTACCTACGGCGGGGGCATTCAGTACTTC
CDR3aa: CASSVADVTYGGGIQYF

v_gene: TRBV5-1
abundance: NA
d_gene: NA
j_gene: TRBJ2-6
CDR3nt: TGCGCCAGCAGCTTATCCGACGTCCTGACTTTC
CDR3aa: CASSLSDVLTF

v_gene: TRBV9
abundance: NA
d_gene: NA
j_gene: TRBJ1-6
CDR3nt: TGTGCCAGCAGCGTAGCCGGGGATGATCCCCTCCACTTT
CDR3aa: CASSVAGDDPLHF

v_gene: TRBV24-1
abundance: NA
d_gene: TRBD1
j_gene: TRBJ2-5
CDR3nt: TGTGCCACCAGTGAAGACAGGGTAGAGACCCAGTACTTC
CDR3aa: CATSEDRVETQYF

v_gene: TRBV27
abundance: NA
d_gene: NA
j_gene: TRBJ2-3
CDR3nt: TGTGCCAGCAGGGGGACCGGGACCAGCACAGATACGCAGTATTTT
CDR3aa: CASRGTGTSTDTQYF

v_gene: TRBV29-1
abundance: NA
d_gene: TRBD2
j_gene: TRBJ2-7
CDR3nt: TGCAGCGCCGCAGATACCAAGACTAGCGGGGGGTATAAGGCCTACGAGCAGTACTTC
CDR3aa: CSAADTKTSGGYKAYEQYF

v_gene: TRBV12-3/TRBV12-4
abundance: NA
d_gene: TRBD1
j_gene: TRBJ1-2
CDR3nt: TGTGCCAGCAGTTTATACAGGGGAGGCTACACCTTC
CDR3aa: CASSLYRGGYTF

v_gene: TRBV12-3/TRBV12-4
abundance: NA
d_gene: TRBD1
j_gene: TRBJ1-1
CDR3nt: TGTGCCAGCAGCCGTGACAGGGACACTGAAGCTTTCTTT
CDR3aa: CASSRDRDTEAFF

v_gene: TRBV25-1
abundance: NA
d_gene: TRBD1
j_gene: TRBJ1-2
CDR3nt: TGTGCCAGCAGGGGAGGGGACAGGGTGGTCTACACCTTC
CDR3aa: CASRGGDRVVYTF

v_gene: TRBV20-1
abundance: NA
d_gene: TRBD2
j_gene: TRBJ2-1
CDR3nt: TGCAGTGCTAGAGAAGGGACTAGCGGGATTAATAGGGGATCCTACAATGAGCAGTTCTTC
CDR3aa: CSAREGTSGINRGSYNEQFF

v_gene: TRBV4-2
abundance: NA
d_gene: NA
j_gene: TRBJ2-7
CDR3nt: TGTGCCAGCAGCCAAGAGGGAACCTACGAGCAGTACTTC
CDR3aa: CASSQEGTYEQYF

v_gene: TRBV7-3
abundance: NA
d_gene: TRBD2
j_gene: TRBJ2-3
CDR3nt: TGTGCCAGCAGCTTATTCGCGGGAGGGCCGGCAGATACGCAGTATTTT
CDR3aa: CASSLFAGGPADTQYF

v_gene: TRBV3-1
abundance: NA
d_gene: TRBD2
j_gene: TRBJ2-1
CDR3nt: TGTGCCAGCAGCTTAGCGGGGGAATACAATGAGCAGTTCTTC
CDR3aa: CASSLAGEYNEQFF

v_gene: TRBV27
abundance: NA
d_gene: TRBD1
j_gene: TRBJ2-2
CDR3nt: TGTGCCAGCACGGTCGGACAGGGGGCGCACACCGGGGAGCTGTTTTTT
CDR3aa: CASTVGQGAHTGELFF